This T cell receptor (beta chain) is from a study of CD4+ T cells in melanoma. The germline gives CDR1 MNHEY, CDR2 SMNVEV (reference sequence). The CDR3 extends over 14 amino acids. V lost 3 bases, J lost 2 bases, and 8 bases lay in between. Measured with immunoSEQ multiplex PCR; TCRdb has only the in-frame clones, and not every one. In the table there are roughly 52,000 clones, nearly 70% of which are singletons. This clone has just one count. The antigen is undetermined. Whole-study findings and limits: Reportedly, melanoma neoantigen-specific CD4+ T cells showed varied differentiation states.

Sequenced: tumor tissue. V is TRBV27 and J is TRBJ1-3; D is unclear. The receptor was isolated from a human donor with melanoma. In DNA form, the CDR3 reads TGTGCCAGCAGTTTTGCAGGAGCTGGAAACACCATATATTTT. This translates into CASSFAGAGNTIYF.